One sample yielded the 29 T cell receptor beta chains listed below, sequenced in a study of metastatic and nonmetastatic thyroid tumors. Thyroid surgery took place with no prior treatment in any patient. Using MiXCR, TCRdb reanalyzed the PCR reads. The sample records more than 10,000 clones, about 30% being singletons. What was sequenced was tumor tissue. The receptors come from a male donor with papillary thyroid cancer or a benign thyroid nodule (not recorded which). Some clones in this sample may be carry-over from other donors' samples.

This clone is labeled medium-sized. V usage is TRBV6-1 and J usage is TRBJ2-2, with D possibly being TRBD2 (5 bases). Germline CDR1 MNHNS, CDR2 SASEGT. Trimming took 6 bases from V and 4 from J, leaving 15 bases between them. The CDR3 runs to 15 residues. The chain's CDR3 is CASRSLREGTGELFF. The CDR3 region has the DNA TGTGCCAGCAGGTCCTTGAGAGAGGGCACCGGGGAGCTGTTTTTT.

J is TRBJ1-5 and V is TRBV27; 9 bases are a match to TRBD1. Germline V lookup: CDR1 MNHEY, CDR2 SMNVEV (reference sequence). The CDR3 length is 15 residues. With 6 bases clipped from V and 5 bases from J, the junction kept 8 bases outside the gene matches. CDR3 protein: CASSKDRGADQPQHF. CDR3 sequence (DNA): TGTGCCAGCAGCAAGGACAGGGGAGCGGATCAGCCCCAGCATTTT.

This clone occurred a few times. V and J are TRBV27 and TRBJ2-7, with 7 bases identical to TRBD1. V lost 3 bases and J lost 2; bases outside the gene matches: 4. Germline values: CDR1 MNHEY, CDR2 SMNVEV (reference sequence). This CDR3 spans 14 amino acids. CDR3 residues: CASSFWDSPYEQYF. The CDR3 DNA sequence: TGTGCCAGCAGTTTTTGGGACAGTCCCTACGAGCAGTACTTC.

The chain recombines TRBV24-1 with TRBJ2-3; D possibly corresponds to TRBD2 (6 bases). The germline V and J ends were trimmed by 0 bases and 2 bases, with 8 bases remaining between them. CDR3 size: 15 residues. The germline CDR1 and CDR2 sequences are KGHDR and SFDVKD. CDR3 DNA: TGTGCCACCAGTGATTTGTCGGGGGACACAGATACGCAGTATTTT. Protein product: CATSDLSGDTDTQYF.

By sample fraction, this clone is medium-sized (0.01 to 0.1%). This sequence joins TRBV20-1 and TRBJ1-4, with TRBD1 matching 7 bases. The CDR3 consists of 14 residues. Germline loops: CDR1 DFQATT, CDR2 SNEGSKA (reference sequence). The junction had 12 bases not matched to a gene; V was cut back by 6 bases and J by 8 bases. CDR3: CSARRQGPGEKLFF. The CDR3 bases are TGCAGTGCCCGGAGACAGGGCCCTGGGGAAAAACTGTTTTTT.

This clone was counted between two and nine times. CDR3 protein: CASSFRYRAETQYF. The DNA of the CDR3 is TGTGCCAGCAGTTTCCGTTACAGGGCGGAGACCCAGTACTTC. This chain uses TRBV28 with TRBJ2-5, with D possibly TRBD1 on 6 matching bases. The V end was cut by 3 bases, the J end by 5 bases, with 13 bases between. From germline, CDR1 is MDHEN and CDR2 SYDVKM. The CDR3 sequence is 14 residues long. The variable domain in full, completed from reference TRBV28 and TRBJ2-5, reads DVKVTQSSRYLVKRTGEKVFLECVQDMDHENMFWYRQDPGLGLRLIYFSYDVKMKEKGDIPEGYSVSREKKERFSLILESASTNQTSMYLCASSFRYRAETQYFGPGTRLLVL.

The chain is built from TRBV15 and TRBJ2-7; D gene uncertain. Deletions cut 0 bases from V and 1 base from J, with 19 bases between. The germline V gene has CDR1 LNHNV and CDR2 YYDKDF (reference sequence). There are 18 residues in the CDR3. The CDR3 nucleotides read TGTGCCACCAGCAGAGAGCAATTGGGTTACGCTCTTTCCTACGAGCAGTACTTC. It translates to CATSREQLGYALSYEQYF.

CDR3 coding DNA: TGTGCCAGCCGACCGGGACAGTCCTACGAGCAGTACTTC. Protein: CASRPGQSYEQYF. V usage is TRBV6-1 and J usage is TRBJ2-7; TRBD1 agrees at 7 bases. Germline V gene sequence: CDR1 MNHNS, CDR2 SASEGT. The CDR3 loop spans 13 amino acids. With 8 bases clipped from V and 1 base from J, the junction kept 5 bases outside the gene matches.

The chain is built from TRBV5-1 and TRBJ1-2; D remains ambiguous. The V end was cut by 1 base, the J end by 0 bases, with 7 bases between. This CDR3 is built from 14 residues. Per germline, CDR1 SGHRS and CDR2 YFSETQ. The CDR3, as DNA: TGCGCCAGCAGCTTGCGGATGGCTAACTATGGCTACACCTTC. Translation: CASSLRMANYGYTF. Full variable domain (remainder filled in from reference TRBV5-1 and TRBJ1-2): KAGVTQTPRYLIKTRGQQVTLSCSPISGHRSVSWYQQTPGQGLQFLFEYFSETQRNKGNFPGRFSGRQFSNSRSEMNVSTLELGDSALYLCASSLRMANYGYTFGSGTRLTVV.

This clone is termed large. This chain joins TRBV28 and TRBJ2-7; TRBD1 aligns across 7 bases. The CDR3 totals 12 residues. The junction had 6 bases not matched to a gene; V was cut back by 8 bases and J by 5 bases. The V gene's germline CDR1 is MDHEN and CDR2 SYDVKM. The CDR3 spells CASGYRGHEQYF. DNA for the CDR3: TGTGCCAGCGGGTACAGGGGCCACGAGCAGTACTTC.

The chain links TRBV11-2 to TRBJ2-1; unclear D gene. V was trimmed by 0 bases and J by 9 bases, leaving 9 bases between them. Germline CDR1 reads SGHAT; CDR2 reads FQNNGV. The CDR3 loop spans 13 amino acids. CDR3 in amino acids: CASSLDRGSEQFF. In DNA, the CDR3 is TGTGCCAGCAGCTTAGATCGCGGAAGTGAGCAGTTCTTC.

CDR3: CASSFFLGRGREQYF. DNA of the CDR3: TGTGCCAGCAGTTTTTTCTTGGGCAGAGGTCGCGAGCAGTACTTC. The chain links TRBV28 to TRBJ2-7, with D uncertain. This CDR3 comprises 15 residues. Looked up from germline, CDR1 is MDHEN and CDR2 is SYDVKM. Trimming shortened V by 3 bases and J by 6 bases, and 18 bases separated the two germline ends.

V is TRBV20-1 and J is TRBJ2-1; 8 nucleotides match TRBD2. V gave up 5 bases and J gave up 5 bases; unmatched junction bases: 11. The CDR3 covers 15 residues. Looked up from germline, CDR1 is DFQATT and CDR2 is SNEGSKA (reference sequence). CDR3 nucleotide sequence: TGCAGTGCTGAACCCGGGACTAGAGGGAACAATGAGCAGTTCTTC. This encodes CSAEPGTRGNNEQFF.

The V and J genes are TRBV6-5 and TRBJ2-2; the D call may be TRBD1 or TRBD2 (5 bases each). Trimming cost V 2 bases and J 7 bases, with 11 bases left between them. The length of the CDR3 is 14 residues. Germline loops: CDR1 MNHEY, CDR2 SVGAGI. The CDR3 DNA reads TGTGCCAGCAGTTACCCCCGGGGCGGCGGGGAGCTGTTTTTT. This translates into CASSYPRGGGELFF.

DNA of the CDR3: TGTGCCAGCAGTTACATGGCCGAAGAGACCCAGTACTTC. This translates into CASSYMAEETQYF. The V call is TRBV6-5, the J call TRBJ2-5, with unresolved D. V was trimmed by 2 bases and J by 3 bases, leaving 7 bases between them. This CDR3 has 13 residues. Germline V gene sequence: CDR1 MNHEY, CDR2 SVGAGI.

The rearrangement links TRBV27 to TRBJ1-5; no firm D call. This CDR3 region has 12 residues. In germline, CDR1 is MNHEY, CDR2 SMNVEV (reference sequence). Deletions cut 5 bases from V and 4 bases from J, with 6 bases between. DNA for the CDR3: TGTGCCAGCAGTGGGGTTAATCAGCCCCAGCATTTT. Protein: CASSGVNQPQHF.

This clone showed up just a few times. The V call is TRBV20-1, the J call TRBJ2-3, with a tentative D call TRBD2 (6 bases). The V and J ends lost 5 bases and 1 base respectively, with 16 bases between them. The CDR3 contains 15 residues. Germline V gene lookup returns CDR1 DFQATT and CDR2 SNEGSKA (reference sequence). The chain's CDR3 is CSAWGDASGTDTQYF. CDR3 nucleotides: TGCAGTGCTTGGGGGGATGCTAGCGGCACAGATACGCAGTATTTT.

On this clone itself: A read error may produce the germline difference seen at one junction end. The gene calls are TRBV7-2 and TRBJ2-6; 9 nucleotides align to TRBD1. This CDR3 has 12 residues. Germline V lookup: CDR1 SGHTA, CDR2 FQGNSA. CDR3 DNA sequence: TGTGCCAGCAGCTCCTACAGGGGGCTGGACACCTTC. As protein: CASSSYRGLDTF.

The chain joins TRBV27 to TRBJ2-1, with TRBD2 matching over 10 bases. With 3 bases clipped from V and 7 bases from J, the junction kept 6 bases outside the gene matches. The CDR3 covers 15 residues. Germline values: CDR1 MNHEY, CDR2 SMNVEV (reference sequence). CDR3 loop: CASSFLAGVTNEQFF. CDR3 DNA sequence: TGTGCCAGCAGTTTTCTAGCGGGAGTTACGAATGAGCAGTTCTTC.

The J gene is TRBJ2-1, the V gene TRBV11-1; 13 nucleotides align to TRBD2. This CDR3 is built from 18 residues. Germline V CDR1 and CDR2: SGHAT, FQDESV (reference sequence). Unmatched junction bases numbered 13, after V lost 4 bases and J lost 7 bases. In nucleotides, the CDR3 is TGTGCCAGCAGCTCACCAACTAGCGGGAGGGTCCATGGTAATGAGCAGTTCTTC. It codes for CASSSPTSGRVHGNEQFF.

This sequence joins TRBV20-1 and TRBJ2-7, with 11 bases matching TRBD2. The germline gives CDR1 DFQATT, CDR2 SNEGSKA (reference sequence). CDR3 size: 15 residues. Trimming cost V 3 bases and J 0 bases; bases outside gene matches: 4. The CDR3 coding sequence is TGCAGTGCTAGGGTAGCGGGAGGGCCCTCCTACGAGCAGTACTTC. This translates into CSARVAGGPSYEQYF.

The genes are TRBV24-1 and TRBJ2-1, with 9 bases identical to TRBD2. V was clipped by 3 bases and J by 7 bases; unmatched bases: 9. CDR3 length equals 16 residues. CDR1 KGHDR and CDR2 SFDVKD come from the germline V gene. The CDR3 DNA reads as TGTGCCACCAGTGATACGAGCGGGAGGAAAAGGAATGAGCAGTTCTTC. It codes for CATSDTSGRKRNEQFF.

V gene TRBV19 combines with J gene TRBJ2-7; 7 nucleotides align to TRBD1. CDR1 LNHDA and CDR2 SQIVND come from the germline V gene (reference sequence). V was clipped by 5 bases and J by 2 bases; unmatched bases: 15. This CDR3 comprises 17 residues. CDR3 DNA: TGTGCCAGTAGTGCATCCCTGGACAGGAGGACCACCTACGAGCAGTACTTC. This codes for CASSASLDRRTTYEQYF.

This rearrangement joins TRBV20-1 to TRBJ2-7; the D is unclear. Germline values: CDR1 DFQATT, CDR2 SNEGSKA (reference sequence). Trimming stripped 1 base from V and 4 bases from J, with 11 bases between. This CDR3 is built from 13 residues. The CDR3 DNA reads as TGCAGTGCTAGAGCCGGCCTAAGTTACGAGCAGTACTTC. Translation gives CSARAGLSYEQYF.

This rearrangement joins TRBV5-1 to TRBJ1-3; D unresolved. Germline CDR1 reads SGHRS; CDR2 reads YFSETQ. Trimming removed 2 bases at V and 0 bases at J, with 18 bases between. The CDR3 loop spans 18 amino acids. CDR3 loop: CASSLRPSSTSSGNTIYF. As DNA, the CDR3 is TGCGCCAGCAGCTTAAGACCATCTTCAACGAGCTCTGGAAACACCATATATTTT.

The V gene is TRBV11-2, the J gene TRBJ1-2; 7 bases match TRBD1. Germline trimming cut 0 bases from V and 4 bases from J; bases unmatched to any gene: 5. This CDR3 has 15 residues. CDR1 and CDR2 from the germline V gene are SGHAT and FQNNGV. CDR3 in amino acids: CASSLDLGQTYGYTF. In nucleotides, the CDR3 is TGTGCCAGCAGCTTAGATTTGGGACAGACCTATGGCTACACCTTC.

This clone showed up just a few times. The V call is TRBV29-1, the J call TRBJ2-7, with D possibly TRBD1 on 6 matching bases. The CDR3 contains 15 residues. Germline loops: CDR1 SQVTM, CDR2 ANQGSEA. V was pared by 4 bases and J by 3 bases, with 19 bases between. CDR3 nucleotides: TGCAGCGTTGGGCCCCGACAGGTGGACGACTACGAGCAGTACTTC. Translating gives CSVGPRQVDDYEQYF.

The gene calls are TRBV12-3 or TRBV12-4 and TRBJ2-7; D is unresolved. The V and J ends lost 6 bases and 7 bases respectively, with 13 bases between them. The CDR3 runs 12 residues. DNA of the CDR3: TGTGCCAGCAGAGAAGGGCTCGGAGAGCAGTACTTC. Amino acid sequence: CASREGLGEQYF.

This clone was picked up many times. Different DNA sequences within this sample yield the same CDR3. The chain carries TRBV5-1 and TRBJ2-3, with a weak D call TRBD1 (6 bases). The CDR3 spans 14 residues. With 3 bases removed from V and 4 bases from J, the gap between germline ends came to 12 bases. Germline values: CDR1 SGHRS, CDR2 YFSETQ. The CDR3 bases are TGCGCCAGCAGCTCGGGACAATCAGCAGATACGCAGTATTTT. Translation gives CASSSGQSADTQYF.